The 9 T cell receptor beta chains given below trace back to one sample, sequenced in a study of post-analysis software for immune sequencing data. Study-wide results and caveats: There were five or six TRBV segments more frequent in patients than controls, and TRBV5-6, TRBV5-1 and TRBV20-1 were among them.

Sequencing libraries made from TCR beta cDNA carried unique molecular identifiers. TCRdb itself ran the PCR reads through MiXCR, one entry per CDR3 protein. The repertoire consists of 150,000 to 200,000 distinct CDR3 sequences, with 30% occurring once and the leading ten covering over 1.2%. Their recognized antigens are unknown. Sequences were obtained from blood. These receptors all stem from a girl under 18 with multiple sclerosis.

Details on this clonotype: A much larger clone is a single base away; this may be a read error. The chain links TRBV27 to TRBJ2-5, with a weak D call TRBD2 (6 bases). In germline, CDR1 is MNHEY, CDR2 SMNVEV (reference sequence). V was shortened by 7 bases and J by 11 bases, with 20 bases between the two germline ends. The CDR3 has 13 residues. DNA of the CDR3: TGTGCCAGCAAGCGGGTCGACTCCTACAAGCAGTACTTC. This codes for CASKRVDSYKQYF.

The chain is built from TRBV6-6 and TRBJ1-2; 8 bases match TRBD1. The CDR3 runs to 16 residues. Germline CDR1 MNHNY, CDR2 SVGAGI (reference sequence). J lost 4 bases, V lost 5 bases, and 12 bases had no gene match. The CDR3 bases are TGTGCCAGCAGTCCATCTAGTGGGACAGGAGGCTATGGCTACACCTTC. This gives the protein CASSPSSGTGGYGYTF.

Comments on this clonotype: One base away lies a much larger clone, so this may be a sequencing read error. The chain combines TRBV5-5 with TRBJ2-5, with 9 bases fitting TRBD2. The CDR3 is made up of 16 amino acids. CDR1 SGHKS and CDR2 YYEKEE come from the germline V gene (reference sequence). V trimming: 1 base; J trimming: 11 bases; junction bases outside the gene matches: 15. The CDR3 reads CASSLRAGGPSHEQYF. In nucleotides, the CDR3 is TGTGCCAGCAGCTTGAGGGCGGGAGGGCCCAGCCATGAGCAGTACTTC.

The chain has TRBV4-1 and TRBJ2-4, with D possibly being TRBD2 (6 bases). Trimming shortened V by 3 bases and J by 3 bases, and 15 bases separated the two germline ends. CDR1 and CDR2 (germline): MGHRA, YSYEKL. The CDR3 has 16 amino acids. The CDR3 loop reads CASSQPTAGSKNIQYF. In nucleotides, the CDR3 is TGCGCCAGCAGCCAGCCCACTGCGGGAAGCAAAAACATTCAGTACTTC.

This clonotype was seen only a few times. The CDR3 reads CASTSATDTQYF. The DNA for the CDR3 is TGTGCCAGCACGAGCGCCACAGATACGCAGTATTTT. V is TRBV6-5 and J is TRBJ2-3; D remains unclear. The CDR3 spans 12 residues. Germline values: CDR1 MNHEY, CDR2 SVGAGI. V was cut by 7 bases and J by 2 bases, with 7 bases left in between.

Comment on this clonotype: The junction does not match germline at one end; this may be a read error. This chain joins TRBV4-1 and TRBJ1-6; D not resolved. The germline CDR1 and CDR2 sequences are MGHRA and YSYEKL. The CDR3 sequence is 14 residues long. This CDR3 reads CASSQEYADSPPHF. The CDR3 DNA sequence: TGCGCCAGCAGCCAAGAATACGCGGATTCACCCCCCCACTTT.

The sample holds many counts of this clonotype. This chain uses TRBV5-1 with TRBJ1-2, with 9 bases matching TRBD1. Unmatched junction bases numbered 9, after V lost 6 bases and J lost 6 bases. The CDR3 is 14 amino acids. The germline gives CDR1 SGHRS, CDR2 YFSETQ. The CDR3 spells CASIGPDRGNGYTF. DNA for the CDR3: TGCGCCAGCATCGGCCCGGACAGGGGCAATGGCTACACCTTC. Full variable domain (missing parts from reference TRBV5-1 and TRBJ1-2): KAGVTQTPRYLIKTRGQQVTLSCSPISGHRSVSWYQQTPGQGLQFLFEYFSETQRNKGNFPGRFSGRQFSNSRSEMNVSTLELGDSALYLCASIGPDRGNGYTFGSGTRLTVV.

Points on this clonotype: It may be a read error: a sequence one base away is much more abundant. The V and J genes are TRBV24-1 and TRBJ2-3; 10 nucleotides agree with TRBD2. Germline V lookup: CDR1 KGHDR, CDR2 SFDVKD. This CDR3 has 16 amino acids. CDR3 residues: CTTSDPTSGSTDTQYF. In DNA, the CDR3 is TGTACCACCAGTGACCCGACTAGCGGGAGCACAGATACGCAGTATTTT.

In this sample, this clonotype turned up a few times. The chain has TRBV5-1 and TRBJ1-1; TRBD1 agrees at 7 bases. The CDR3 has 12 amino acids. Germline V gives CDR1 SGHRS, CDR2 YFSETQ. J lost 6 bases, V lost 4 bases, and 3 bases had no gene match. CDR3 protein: CASSLQGAEAFF. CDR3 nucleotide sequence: TGCGCCAGCAGCCTTCAGGGGGCTGAAGCTTTCTTT.